The clone carrying this TCR beta chain has at least ten counts. The source of the sample is a study of regulatory T cells in long-lasting Graves disease. Study information: Newly diagnosed Graves' patients had taken antithyroid drugs under 3 months.

Per germline, CDR1 SNHLY and CDR2 FYNNEI. This CDR3 comprises 15 residues. Trimming shortened V by 0 bases and J by 2 bases, and 8 bases separated the two germline ends. Time point defined: newly diagnosed GD, antithyroid drugs for less than 3 months. From RNA extracted from PBMCs, the TCR library was made. According to the study, TCR beta libraries were built with iRepertoire HTBI primers and CDR3-region Arm-PCR. Each CDR3 protein is one row after TCRdb ran MiXCR on the multiplex PCR reads. The data hold under 800,000 distinct CDR3 sequences, with roughly 15% observed a single time. These records were also assigned to another study, of T cells in Graves' hyperthyroidism and ophthalmopathy. According to that study: First-round RT-PCR targeting the TCR CDR3 was performed with the HTBI primer set.

This sequence joins TRBV2 and TRBJ1-5; TRBD1 is a possible D gene (5 bases). The sequencing here drew on peripheral blood mononuclear cells (PBMCs), taken at new diagnosis, from a patient treated with antithyroid drugs. The clonotype originates from a young woman with Graves disease. The CDR3 DNA follows: TGTGCCAGCAGTGAAGCGCCGGGGGGCAATCAGCCCCAGCATTTT. It yields the protein CASSEAPGGNQPQHF. Complete variable domain (other parts from reference TRBV2 and TRBJ1-5): EPEVTQTPSHQVTQMGQEVILRCVPISNHLYFYWYRQILGQKVEFLVSFYNNEISEKSEIFDDQFSVERPDGSNFTLKIRSTKLEDSAMYFCASSEAPGGNQPQHFGDGTRLSIL.